This is a list of T cell receptor beta chains from one sample in a study of T cell changes during pregnancy in multiple sclerosis. Some clones are missing from TCRdb's copy, which holds only in-frame ones; the method was immunoSEQ multiplex PCR. This sample yields fewer than 150,000 clones, of which around 97% are seen a single time; 0.44% belongs to the top ten. Specimen: peripheral blood, collected after pregnancy. These receptors all come from a female donor with multiple sclerosis, enrolled in a pregnancy study. CDR3s include the opening cysteine and the closing phenylalanine or tryptophan. Fields, in order: D gene, clone size, J gene, V gene, CDR3 protein, CDR3 DNA. The D gene is left open where the match is weak. Size is stated for part of the rows, as once, few or many counts, or as a class when the clone is expanded.

. | . | TRBJ2-7 | TRBV30 | CAWSVGREQYF | TGTGCCTGGAGTGTGGGGCGCGAGCAGTACTTC
TRBD2 | . | TRBJ2-7 | TRBV28 | CASSYPLAGAHYEQYF | TGTGCCAGCAGTTACCCACTAGCGGGAGCCCACTACGAGCAGTACTTC
TRBD2 | . | TRBJ2-1 | TRBV18 | CASSPPTSGRVHEQFF | TGTGCCAGCTCACCACCTACTAGCGGGAGAGTGCATGAGCAGTTCTTC
. | many | TRBJ1-1 | TRBV19 | CASSITRNTEAFF | TGTGCCAGTAGTATTACACGGAACACTGAAGCTTTCTTT
TRBD2 | . | TRBJ2-5 | TRBV28 | CASRNPTSGFQETQYF | TGTGCCAGCAGAAATCCGACTAGCGGCTTCCAAGAGACCCAGTACTTC
TRBD1 | . | TRBJ2-2 | TRBV2 | CASSAGTGRAGELFF | TGTGCCAGCAGTGCCGGGACAGGGAGGGCCGGGGAGCTGTTTTTT
TRBD1 | . | TRBJ2-3 | TRBV11-3 | CASSRDSIQQYF | TGTGCCAGCAGCCGGGACAGCATTCAGCAGTATTTT
. | . | TRBJ2-7 | TRBV28 | CASHEPGTYEQYF | TGTGCCAGCCATGAGCCAGGGACCTACGAGCAGTACTTC
. | once | TRBJ2-7 | TRBV20-1 | CSAETGEQYF | TGCAGTGCAGAAACAGGGGAGCAGTACTTC
TRBD1 | . | TRBJ2-1 | TRBV10-3 | CAIRGTGDYNEQFF | TGTGCCATCAGGGGGACAGGGGATTACAATGAGCAGTTCTTC
. | . | TRBJ1-3 | TRBV28 | CASSLNEGTSGNTIYF | TGTGCCAGCAGTTTAAATGAGGGTACCTCTGGAAACACCATATATTTT
TRBD2 | . | TRBJ2-1 | TRBV28 | CASRSLAGGARGEQFF | TGTGCCAGTCGCTCCTTAGCGGGAGGAGCTAGGGGTGAGCAGTTCTTC
TRBD2 | . | TRBJ2-1 | TRBV28 | CASSLLVVTSGRPYNEQFF | TGTGCCAGCAGTTTATTGGTAGTGACTAGCGGGAGGCCCTACAATGAGCAGTTCTTC
TRBD2 | . | TRBJ2-7 | TRBV14 | CASSPGLGYEQYF | TGTGCCAGCAGCCCCGGACTAGGCTACGAGCAGTACTTC
TRBD1 | . | TRBJ2-5 | TRBV15 | CATSRDVGTGVGETQYF | TGTGCCACCAGCAGAGATGTCGGGACAGGGGTGGGGGAGACCCAGTACTTC
TRBD1 | . | TRBJ1-5 | TRBV12-5 | CASGSPRGQGRGKGDQPQHF | TGTGCTAGTGGTTCCCCGAGGGGACAGGGAAGGGGAAAGGGCGATCAGCCCCAGCATTTT
. | . | TRBJ2-3 | TRBV6-5 | CASSLSGLDTQYF | TGTGCCAGCAGTCTTTCCGGACTCGATACGCAGTATTTT
. | once | TRBJ2-7 | TRBV4-3 | CASSVVGGHEQYF | TGCGCCAGCAGTGTGGTGGGAGGCCACGAGCAGTACTTC
. | . | TRBJ2-1 | TRBV27 | CASRDNPPINNEQFF | TGTGCCAGCAGGGACAATCCCCCCATTAACAATGAGCAGTTCTTC
. | . | TRBJ2-1 | TRBV2 | CASSVGLIYNEQFF | TGTGCCAGCAGTGTGGGACTGATCTACAATGAGCAGTTCTTC
TRBD2 | . | TRBJ2-7 | TRBV18 | CASSPSSLAGGLEQYF | TGTGCCAGCTCACCATCTTCGCTAGCGGGAGGGCTCGAGCAGTACTTC
. | . | TRBJ2-3 | TRBV28 | CASSFGWGGTDTQYF | TGTGCCAGCAGCTTTGGCTGGGGAGGCACAGATACGCAGTATTTT
TRBD2 | . | TRBJ2-1 | TRBV5-1 | CASSSLAGGYNEQFF | TGCGCCAGCAGCTCGTTAGCGGGAGGCTACAATGAGCAGTTCTTC
. | . | TRBJ2-7 | TRBV18 | CASSPSGVEQYF | TGTGCCAGCTCACCATCGGGAGTCGAGCAGTACTTC
TRBD1 | . | TRBJ2-5 | TRBV7-9 | CASSLNQGAAETQYF | TGTGCCAGCAGCTTAAACCAGGGGGCAGCGGAGACCCAGTACTTC
. | . | TRBJ2-3 | TRBV27 | CASSLFPFGDPTDTQYF | TGTGCCAGCAGTTTATTCCCTTTCGGAGACCCCACAGATACGCAGTATTTT
TRBD1 | . | TRBJ1-2 | TRBV20-1 | CRIQGVSGYTF | TGCAGGATACAGGGGGTATCAGGCTACACCTTC
TRBD2 | . | TRBJ2-1 | TRBV27 | CASSLAAGGRNDEQFF | TGTGCCAGCAGTTTAGCGGCGGGAGGGCGGAACGATGAGCAGTTCTTC
TRBD2 | . | TRBJ2-2 | TRBV7-9 | CASSFTRGLRRGTGELFF | TGTGCCAGCAGCTTCACCCGGGGGTTGAGGCGGGGGACCGGGGAGCTGTTTTTT
. | . | TRBJ2-5 | TRBV6-5 | CASTELGEQYF | TGTGCCAGCACCGAACTAGGCGAACAGTACTTC
TRBD2 | . | TRBJ2-5 | TRBV5-1 | CASTSGLAGGFQETQYF | TGCGCCAGCACCTCCGGACTAGCGGGAGGATTTCAAGAGACCCAGTACTTC
. | . | TRBJ1-1 | TRBV28 | CASTITVNTEAFF | TGTGCCAGCACCATCACAGTGAACACTGAAGCTTTCTTT